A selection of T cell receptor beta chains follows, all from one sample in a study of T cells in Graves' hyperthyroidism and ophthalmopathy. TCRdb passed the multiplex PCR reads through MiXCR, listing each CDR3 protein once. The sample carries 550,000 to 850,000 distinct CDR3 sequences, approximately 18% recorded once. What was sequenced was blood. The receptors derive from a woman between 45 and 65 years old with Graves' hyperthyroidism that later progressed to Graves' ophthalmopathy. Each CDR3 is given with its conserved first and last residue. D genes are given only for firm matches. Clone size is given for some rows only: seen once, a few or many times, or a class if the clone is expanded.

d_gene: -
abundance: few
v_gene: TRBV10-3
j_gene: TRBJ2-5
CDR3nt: TGTGCCATCAGTGAGGCAAATTTTGGAGGGTTTGATTACCAAGAGACCCAGTACTTC
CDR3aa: CAISEANFGGFDYQETQYF

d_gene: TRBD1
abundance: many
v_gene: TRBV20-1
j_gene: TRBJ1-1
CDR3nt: TGCAGTGCTAGACAGGGGGCGATAAACACTGAAGCTTTCTTT
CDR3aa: CSARQGAINTEAFF

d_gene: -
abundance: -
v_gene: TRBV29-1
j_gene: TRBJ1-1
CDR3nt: TGCGGAGTAATCAGGAACACTGAAGCTTTCTTT
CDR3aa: CGVIRNTEAFF

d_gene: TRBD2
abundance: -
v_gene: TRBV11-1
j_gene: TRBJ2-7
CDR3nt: TGTGCCAGCACCTCTAGCGGATCCTACGAGCAGTACTTC
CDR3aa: CASTSSGSYEQYF

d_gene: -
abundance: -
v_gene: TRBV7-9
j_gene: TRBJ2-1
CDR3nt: TGTGCCAGCAGCCGCGCGGTGCTGCAGGATGAGCAGTTCTTC
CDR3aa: CASSRAVLQDEQFF

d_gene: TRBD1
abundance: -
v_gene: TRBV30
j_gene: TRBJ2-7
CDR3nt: TGTGCCTGGACCAATGGACAGGGTACCGACGAGCAGTACTTC
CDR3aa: CAWTNGQGTDEQYF

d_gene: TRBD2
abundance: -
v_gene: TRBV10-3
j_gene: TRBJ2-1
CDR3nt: TGTGCCACCTTTGGGACTAGCGGTTGGCAACCCAATGAGCAGTTCTTC
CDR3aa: CATFGTSGWQPNEQFF

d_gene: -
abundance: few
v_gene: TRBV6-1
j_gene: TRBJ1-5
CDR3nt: TGTGCCAGCAGTCCCGTGACAGTTAGCAATCAGCCCCAGCATTTT
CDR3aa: CASSPVTVSNQPQHF

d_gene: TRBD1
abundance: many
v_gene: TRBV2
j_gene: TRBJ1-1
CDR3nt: TGTGCCAGCAGCCCCGGGACAGCTATGAACACTGAAGCTTTCTTT
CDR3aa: CASSPGTAMNTEAFF

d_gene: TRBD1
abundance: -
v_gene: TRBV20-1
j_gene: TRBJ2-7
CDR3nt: TGCAGTGCTAGAGATATAGGGGGCCTTTACGAGCAGTACTTC
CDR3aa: CSARDIGGLYEQYF

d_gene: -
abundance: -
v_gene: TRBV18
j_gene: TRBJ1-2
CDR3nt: TGTGCCAGCTCCCACGGGGGAGAAAACTATGGCTACACCTTC
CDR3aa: CASSHGGENYGYTF

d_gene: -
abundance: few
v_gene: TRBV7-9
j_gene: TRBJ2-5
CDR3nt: TGTGCCAGCAGCGACCCGGGACCGCAAGAGACCCAGTACTTC
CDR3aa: CASSDPGPQETQYF

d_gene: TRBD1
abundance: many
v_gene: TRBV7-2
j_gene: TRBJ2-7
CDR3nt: TGTGCCAGCAGCTTAGTACAGGGGGTAGCCTACGAGCAGTACTTC
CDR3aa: CASSLVQGVAYEQYF

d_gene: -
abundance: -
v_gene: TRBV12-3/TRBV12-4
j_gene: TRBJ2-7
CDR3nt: TGTGCCAGCAGTTTAACTGGCAGTTACGAGCAGCACTTC
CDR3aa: CASSLTGSYEQHF

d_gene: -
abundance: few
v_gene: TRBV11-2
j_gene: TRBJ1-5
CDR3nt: TGTGCCAGCAGCCCCTCGTCTCCTAATCAGCCCCAGCATTTT
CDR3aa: CASSPSSPNQPQHF

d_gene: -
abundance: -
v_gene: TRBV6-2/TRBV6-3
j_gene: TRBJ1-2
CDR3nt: TGTGCCAGCAGTTACTCCGGGTCGAACTATGGCTACACCTTC
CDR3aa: CASSYSGSNYGYTF

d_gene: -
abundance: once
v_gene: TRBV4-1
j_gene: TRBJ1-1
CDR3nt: TGCGCCAGCAGCGCAACAGGGATCATGAACACTGAAGCTTTCTTT
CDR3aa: CASSATGIMNTEAFF

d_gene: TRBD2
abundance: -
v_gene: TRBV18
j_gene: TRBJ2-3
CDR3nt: TGTGCCAGCCCCCCCGGTTTTGAGCGGGGGGGCACAGATACGCAGTATTTT
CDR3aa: CASPPGFERGGTDTQYF

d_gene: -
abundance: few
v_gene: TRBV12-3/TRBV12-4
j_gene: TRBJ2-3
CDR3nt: TGTGCCAGCAGTTTCGGCGGGTTACGCACAGATACGCAGTATTTT
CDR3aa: CASSFGGLRTDTQYF

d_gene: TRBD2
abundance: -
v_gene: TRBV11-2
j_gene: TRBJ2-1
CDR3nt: TGCGCCAGCAGCTCATCGACTAGCGGGGGGTATGAGCAGTTCTTC
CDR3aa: CASSSSTSGGYEQFF

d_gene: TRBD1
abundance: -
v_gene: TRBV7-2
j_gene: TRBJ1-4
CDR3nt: TGTGCCAGCAGCCCCGGACAGGGGGTTGAAAAACTGTTTTTT
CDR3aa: CASSPGQGVEKLFF

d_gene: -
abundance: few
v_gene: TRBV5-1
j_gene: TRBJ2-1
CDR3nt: TGCGCCAGCAGCTTTGGGCCGGGGAGCGATGAGCAGTTCTTC
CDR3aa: CASSFGPGSDEQFF

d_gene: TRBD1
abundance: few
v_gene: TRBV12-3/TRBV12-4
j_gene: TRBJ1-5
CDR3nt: TGTGCCAGCAGCTTAGGGACAGACAATCAGCCCCAGCATTTT
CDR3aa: CASSLGTDNQPQHF

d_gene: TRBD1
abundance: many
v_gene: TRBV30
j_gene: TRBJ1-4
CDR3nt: TGTGCCTGGAGACTACAGGGGCCCAGTGAAAAACTGTTTTTT
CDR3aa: CAWRLQGPSEKLFF

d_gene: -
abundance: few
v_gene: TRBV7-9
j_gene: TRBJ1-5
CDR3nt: TGTGCCAGCGGGGGGGATCAGCCCCAGCATTTT
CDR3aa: CASGGDQPQHF

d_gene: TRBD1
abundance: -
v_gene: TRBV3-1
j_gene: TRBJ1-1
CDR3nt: TGTGCCAGCAGCCAAGGGGGACAGAGGATTAACACTGAAGCTTTCTTT
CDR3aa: CASSQGGQRINTEAFF

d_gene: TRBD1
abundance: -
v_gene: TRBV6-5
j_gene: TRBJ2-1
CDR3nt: TGTGCCAGCAGTTACTCGAAAACTCGGACAGGGGGCAATGAGCAGTTCTTC
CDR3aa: CASSYSKTRTGGNEQFF

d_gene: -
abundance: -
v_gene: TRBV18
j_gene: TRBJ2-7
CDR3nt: TGTGCCAGCTCACCTACAGGTAGCGAGCAGTACTTC
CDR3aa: CASSPTGSEQYF

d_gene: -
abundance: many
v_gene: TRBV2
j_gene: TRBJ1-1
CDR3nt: TGTGCCAGCTCTGGGGGGCCTGGGATTGAAGCTTTCTTT
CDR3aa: CASSGGPGIEAFF

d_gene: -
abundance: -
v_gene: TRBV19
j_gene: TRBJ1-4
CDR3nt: TGTGCCAGTAGTATCGGGGGCCTCAGTGCAACTAATGAAAAACTGTTTTTT
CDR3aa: CASSIGGLSATNEKLFF

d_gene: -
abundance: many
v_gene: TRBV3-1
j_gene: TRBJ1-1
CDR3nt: TGTGCCAGCAGCCAAGTTCCGGGGGCGAGCACTGAAGCTTTCTTT
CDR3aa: CASSQVPGASTEAFF

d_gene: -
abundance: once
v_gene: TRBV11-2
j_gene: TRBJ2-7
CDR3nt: TGTGCCAGCATCTATACTGGGGGCGGCGAGCAGTACTTC
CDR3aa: CASIYTGGGEQYF

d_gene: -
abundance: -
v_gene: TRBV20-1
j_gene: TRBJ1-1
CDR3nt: TGCAGTGCTAGCAGCACACCGATGAACACTGAAGCTTTCTTT
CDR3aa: CSASSTPMNTEAFF